This T cell receptor (beta chain) was found in a study of blood T cell repertoires in COVID-19. Study summary: Researchers got acute and convalescent COVID-19 samples from the United States, Italy and Spain. PBMCs, B-cell-depleted T cells, or T cells were the source of the cDNA or gDNA that made up the material.

Trimming removed 4 bases from V and 7 bases from J, with 14 bases in between. From germline, CDR1 is SGDLS and CDR2 YYNGEE. The CDR3 runs 13 residues. Authors' processing steps: How many nucleated cells were present was estimated from reference gene primer amplification. Only in-frame clones appear in the TCRdb table, and some are missing; sequencing was by immunoSEQ multiplex PCR. V, J and clone size are taken as reported in that table, and D and trimming were inferred from the DNA itself. The sample has roughly 180,000 clones, about 90% seen once; the top ten hold 20% to 25%. V gene TRBV9 combines with J gene TRBJ1-2, with a possible D match to TRBD1 (6 bases). This clonotype was sampled from a man aged 65-85 years with active or convalescent COVID-19. The sequenced sample consisted of peripheral blood. The CDR3 region is CASSSGQIFGYTF. DNA of the CDR3: TGTGCCAGCAGCTCTGGACAGATCTTTGGCTACACCTTC.